This TCR beta chain was obtained from a study of T-cell memory formation after mild COVID-19. Study-wide points: Detection of some responders pre-infection suggested pre-existing cross-reactive memory T cells participated.

Germline lookup yields CDR1 MNHEY and CDR2 SVGAGI. V was cut by 4 bases and J by 4 bases, with 10 bases left in between. There are 13 residues in the CDR3. Each CDR3 protein is one row after TCRdb ran MiXCR on the 5' RACE reads. The repertoire holds roughly 450,000 distinct CDR3 sequences, with 18% as singletons. To note about this clonotype: No antigen is known for it.

The sample consisted of PBMCs or a T cell subset sorted from them (not recorded which). The chain links TRBV6-5 to TRBJ2-5; D gene unclear. This sequence originates from an adult woman who had mild COVID-19 (a few samples of this study predate the infection). Cell type and time point are not known. The chain's CDR3 is CASSSILGETQYF. DNA for the CDR3: TGTGCCAGCAGTTCGATATTAGGAGAGACCCAGTACTTC.